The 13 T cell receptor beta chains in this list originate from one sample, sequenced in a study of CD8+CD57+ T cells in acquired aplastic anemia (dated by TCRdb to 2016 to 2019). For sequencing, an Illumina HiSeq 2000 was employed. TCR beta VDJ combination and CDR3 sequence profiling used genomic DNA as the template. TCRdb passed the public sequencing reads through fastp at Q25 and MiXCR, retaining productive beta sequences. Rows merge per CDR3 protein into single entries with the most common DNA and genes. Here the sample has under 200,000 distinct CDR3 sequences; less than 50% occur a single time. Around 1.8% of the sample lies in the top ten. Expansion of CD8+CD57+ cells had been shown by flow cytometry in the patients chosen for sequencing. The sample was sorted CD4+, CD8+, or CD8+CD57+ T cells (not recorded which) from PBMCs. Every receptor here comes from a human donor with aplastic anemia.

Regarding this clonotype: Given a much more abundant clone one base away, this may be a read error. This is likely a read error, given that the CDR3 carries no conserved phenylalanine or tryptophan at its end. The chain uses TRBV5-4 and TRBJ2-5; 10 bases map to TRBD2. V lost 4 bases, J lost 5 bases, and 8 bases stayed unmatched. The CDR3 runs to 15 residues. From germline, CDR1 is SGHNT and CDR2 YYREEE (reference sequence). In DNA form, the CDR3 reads TGTGCCAGCAGCCCCGCTAGCGGGGGTGCTGAGACCCAGTACCTC. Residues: CASSPASGGAETQYL.

CDR3 loop: CAISVGLADNEQFF. CDR3 sequence (DNA): TGTGCCATCAGTGTTGGGCTAGCCGACAATGAGCAGTTCTTC. The J gene is TRBJ2-1, the V gene TRBV10-3, with a possible D match to TRBD2 (5 bases). Germline V gene data show CDR1 as ENHRY and CDR2 as SYGVKD. The CDR3 extends over 14 amino acids. With 4 bases removed from V and 5 bases from J, the gap between germline ends came to 12 bases.

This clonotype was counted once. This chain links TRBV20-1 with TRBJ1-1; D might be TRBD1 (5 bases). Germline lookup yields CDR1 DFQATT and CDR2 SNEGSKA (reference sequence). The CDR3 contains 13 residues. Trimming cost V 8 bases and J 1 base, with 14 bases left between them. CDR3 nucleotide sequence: TGCAGTACCAGTTCAACAGGGAACACTGAAGCTTTCTTT. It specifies CSTSSTGNTEAFF.

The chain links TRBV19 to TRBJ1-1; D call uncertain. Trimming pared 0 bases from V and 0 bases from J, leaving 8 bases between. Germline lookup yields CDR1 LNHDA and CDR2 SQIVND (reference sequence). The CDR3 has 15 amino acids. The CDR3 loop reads CASSIDPTMNTEAFF. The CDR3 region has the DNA TGTGCCAGTAGTATAGACCCAACCATGAACACTGAAGCTTTCTTT.

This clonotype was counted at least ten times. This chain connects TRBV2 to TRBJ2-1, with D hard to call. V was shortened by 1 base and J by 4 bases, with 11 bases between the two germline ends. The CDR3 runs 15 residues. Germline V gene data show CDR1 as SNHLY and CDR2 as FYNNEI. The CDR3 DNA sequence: TGTGCCAGCAGTGAAGACCCAAATCAATACAATGAGCAGTTCTTC. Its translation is CASSEDPNQYNEQFF.

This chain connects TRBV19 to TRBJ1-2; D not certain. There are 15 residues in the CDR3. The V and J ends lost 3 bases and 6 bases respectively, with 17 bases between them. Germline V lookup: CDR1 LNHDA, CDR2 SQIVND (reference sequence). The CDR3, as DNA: TGTGCCAGTAGTATGCTCCTCGGGTATTCGGATGGCTACACCTTC. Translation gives CASSMLLGYSDGYTF.

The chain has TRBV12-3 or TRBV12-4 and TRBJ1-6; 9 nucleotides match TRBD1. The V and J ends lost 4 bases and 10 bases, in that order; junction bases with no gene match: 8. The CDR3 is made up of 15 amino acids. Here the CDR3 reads CASSSLGQGRSPLHF. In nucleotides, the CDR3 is TGTGCCAGCAGTTCCCTTGGACAGGGGAGATCACCCCTCCACTTT.

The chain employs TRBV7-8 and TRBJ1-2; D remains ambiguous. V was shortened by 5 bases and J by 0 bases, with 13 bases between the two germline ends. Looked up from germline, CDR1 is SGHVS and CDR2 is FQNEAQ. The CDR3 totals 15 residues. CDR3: CASSESGGANYGYTF. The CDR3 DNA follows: TGTGCCAGCAGCGAATCAGGCGGAGCTAACTATGGCTACACCTTC.

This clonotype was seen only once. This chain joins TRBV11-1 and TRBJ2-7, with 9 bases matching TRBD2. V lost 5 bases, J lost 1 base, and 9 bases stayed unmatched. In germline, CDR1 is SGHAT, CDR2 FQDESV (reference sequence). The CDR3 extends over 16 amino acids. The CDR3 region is CASSPWASGNSYEQYF. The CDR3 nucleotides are TGTGCCAGCAGCCCCTGGGCTAGCGGGAATTCCTACGAGCAGTACTTC.

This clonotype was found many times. The CDR3 reads CASSPSTGGNGQPQHF. For the CDR3, the DNA is TGTGCCAGCAGCCCTTCGACAGGGGGCAACGGTCAGCCCCAGCATTTT. The chain recombines TRBV9 with TRBJ1-5; 10 bases are a match to TRBD1. Trimming at V came to 4 bases and at J to 6 bases, leaving 10 bases not matched to a gene. The CDR3 totals 16 residues. CDR1 and CDR2 from the germline V gene are SGDLS and YYNGEE.

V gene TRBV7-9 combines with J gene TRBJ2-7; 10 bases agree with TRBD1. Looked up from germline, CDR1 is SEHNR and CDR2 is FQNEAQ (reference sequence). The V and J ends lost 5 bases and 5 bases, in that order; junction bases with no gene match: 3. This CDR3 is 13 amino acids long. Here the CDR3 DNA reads TGTGCCAGCAGCCCCGGGACAGGGGACGAGCAGTACTTC. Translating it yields CASSPGTGDEQYF.

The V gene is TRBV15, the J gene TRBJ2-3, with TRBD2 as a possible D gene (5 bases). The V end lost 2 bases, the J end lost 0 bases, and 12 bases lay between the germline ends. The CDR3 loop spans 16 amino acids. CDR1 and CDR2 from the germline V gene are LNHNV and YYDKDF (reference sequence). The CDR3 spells CATSRLAPISTDTQYF. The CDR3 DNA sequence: TGTGCCACCAGCAGACTAGCCCCTATTAGCACAGATACGCAGTATTTT.

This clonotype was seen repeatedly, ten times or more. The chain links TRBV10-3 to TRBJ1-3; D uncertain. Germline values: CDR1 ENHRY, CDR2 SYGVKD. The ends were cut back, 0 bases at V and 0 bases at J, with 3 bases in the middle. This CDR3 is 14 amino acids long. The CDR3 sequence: CAISESASGNTIYF. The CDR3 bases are TGTGCCATCAGTGAGTCAGCCTCTGGAAACACCATATATTTT.